Following are 3 T cell receptor beta chains from one sample sequenced in a study of T cells expressing NK-cell markers. From the 5' RACE reads, TCRdb lists one entry per CDR3 protein and no DNA. Its listing shows fewer than 400,000 distinct CDR3 sequences. The sample taken for sequencing was blood T cells: a sorted CD56 or NKG2C T cell subset, CD4+ or CD8+ T cells, or bulk PBMC T cells (not recorded which). The receptors come from a man aged 18 to 69 in good health.

The chain employs TRBV6-2 or TRBV6-3 and TRBJ1-1; there is no DNA to check the TCRdb D call of TRBD1. CDR3 length: 15 amino acids. In germline, CDR1 is MNHEY, CDR2 SVGEGT. CDR3 in amino acids: CASSYWVSGAPEAFF.

This chain links TRBV24-1 with TRBJ1-2; TCRdb reports TRBD1, a call that lacks DNA to check it against. The germline V gene encodes CDR1 KGHDR and CDR2 SFDVKD. CDR3 length: 14 residues. CDR3 region: CATSDRTGVSGYTF.

V is TRBV7-7 and J is TRBJ1-1. Germline CDR1 and CDR2: SSHAT and FNYEAQ (reference sequence). The CDR3 is 13 residues long. CDR3 in amino acids: CASSPRVNTEAFF.